The 22 T cell receptor beta chains below come from one sample, sequenced in a study of blood T cell repertoires in COVID-19. Produced via immunoSEQ multiplex PCR; TCRdb's table is partial and in-frame only. The data show about 250,000 clones, around 88% seen once. The sample taken for sequencing was peripheral blood. These TCRs come from a man at least 80 years old with acute or convalescent COVID-19.

The chain recombines TRBV10-3 with TRBJ2-3, with TRBD1 matching 12 bases. Germline lookup yields CDR1 ENHRY and CDR2 SYGVKD. The J segment lost 4 bases and the V segment lost 2 bases, leaving 4 bases of the junction unmatched. The length of the CDR3 is 16 residues. CDR3 sequence reads: CAISEPGQGAADTQYF. DNA for the CDR3: TGTGCCATCAGTGAGCCGGGACAGGGGGCGGCAGATACGCAGTATTTT.

The CDR3 protein is CASSQFSQDYEQYF. CDR3 coding DNA: TGCGCCAGCAGCCAGTTCTCACAGGACTACGAGCAGTACTTC. The V and J genes are TRBV4-1 and TRBJ2-7; D is perhaps TRBD1 (5 bases). Trimming stripped 3 bases from V and 3 bases from J, with 12 bases between. The germline CDR1 and CDR2 sequences are MGHRA and YSYEKL. The CDR3 contains 14 residues.

This clone was picked up one time. The CDR3 DNA reads TGTGCCAGCAGCTTTCAGGGCACAGATACGCAGTATTTT. It codes for CASSFQGTDTQYF. The chain joins TRBV5-4 to TRBJ2-3; no clear D gene. Trimming took off 2 bases at V and 1 base at J, with 5 bases between the two ends. The CDR3 loop spans 13 amino acids. Germline lookup yields CDR1 SGHNT and CDR2 YYREEE (reference sequence).

The chain joins TRBV10-3 to TRBJ2-1; TRBD1 agrees at 10 bases. This CDR3 contains 15 residues. Germline CDR1 reads ENHRY; CDR2 reads SYGVKD. Losses at the gene ends were 4 bases for V and 1 base for J; bases not matched to a gene: 1. DNA for the CDR3: TGTGCCATCAGTGGGACAGGGGGTTCCTACAATGAGCAGTTCTTC. Amino acid sequence: CAISGTGGSYNEQFF.

The chain joins TRBV11-1 to TRBJ2-1; perhaps TRBD2 as D (6 bases). Trimming pared 3 bases from V and 0 bases from J, leaving 9 bases between. The germline V gene has CDR1 SGHAT and CDR2 FQDESV (reference sequence). CDR3 length: 15 amino acids. The CDR3 reads CASSFAGSSYNEQFF. CDR3 coding DNA: TGTGCCAGCAGCTTCGCCGGGAGCTCCTACAATGAGCAGTTCTTC. The full variable domain, in which reference TRBV11-1 and TRBJ2-1 provide the parts outside the CDR3, is EAEVAQSPRYKITEKSQAVAFWCDPISGHATLYWYRQILGQGPELLVQFQDESVVDDSQLPKDRFSAERLKGVDSTLKIQPAELGDSAMYLCASSFAGSSYNEQFFGPGTRLTVL.

The CDR3 region is CASSLRDRGGTDTQYF. Written as DNA, the CDR3 is TGTGCCAGCAGCTTGCGGGACAGGGGGGGGACAGATACGCAGTATTTT. The V call is TRBV5-5, the J call TRBJ2-3, with TRBD1 matching 11 bases. This CDR3 is built from 16 residues. The germline CDR1 and CDR2 sequences are SGHKS and YYEKEE (reference sequence). The V and J ends lost 1 base and 3 bases, in that order; junction bases with no gene match: 4.

This sequence joins TRBV11-3 and TRBJ2-5; 11 positions agree with TRBD1. From germline, CDR1 is SGHNT and CDR2 YENEEA. V shed 5 bases and J 4 bases; nucleotides not matched to a gene: 6. CDR3 size: 15 residues. As DNA, the CDR3 is TGTGCCAGCAGCCCCGGGACAGGGGGAGGAGAGACCCAGTACTTC. Translated, it gives CASSPGTGGGETQYF.

The V and J genes are TRBV7-9 and TRBJ1-2; 7 nucleotides line up with TRBD1. J lost 5 bases, V lost 4 bases, and 13 bases had no gene match. The length of the CDR3 is 16 residues. Germline CDR1 reads SEHNR; CDR2 reads FQNEAQ (reference sequence). In DNA form, the CDR3 reads TGTGCCAGCAGCTCGGGACAGACTATTGGATTTTATGGCTACACCTTC. Translated, it gives CASSSGQTIGFYGYTF.

The V gene is TRBV15, the J gene TRBJ1-1; 7 bases fit TRBD1. The CDR3 is 16 residues long. V gave up 0 bases and J gave up 0 bases; unmatched junction bases: 4. CDR1 LNHNV and CDR2 YYDKDF come from the germline V gene (reference sequence). CDR3 residues: CATSRDFGQVNTEAFF. DNA of the CDR3: TGTGCCACCAGCAGAGATTTCGGACAGGTGAACACTGAAGCTTTCTTT.

The chain is built from TRBV4-2 and TRBJ2-3; 7 positions agree with TRBD2. There are 15 residues in the CDR3. Germline trimming cut 5 bases from V and 0 bases from J; bases unmatched to any gene: 5. The germline gives CDR1 LGHNA, CDR2 YNFKEQ. The CDR3 sequence: CASSTRGGSTDTQYF. The CDR3 DNA reads as TGTGCCAGCAGCACCCGGGGAGGGAGCACAGATACGCAGTATTTT.

The V gene is TRBV6-5, the J gene TRBJ1-2; 7 bases are shared with TRBD1. CDR1 is MNHEY and CDR2 is SVGAGI in the germline V gene. V trimming: 5 bases; J trimming: 2 bases; junction bases outside the gene matches: 8. The CDR3 contains 15 residues. This chain's CDR3 is CASSTWTGQNYGYTF. CDR3 in DNA: TGTGCCAGCAGTACCTGGACAGGACAGAACTATGGCTACACCTTC.

V and J are TRBV5-8 and TRBJ1-5, with a weak D call TRBD1 (5 bases). The CDR3 sequence is 15 residues long. CDR1 is SGHTS, CDR2 YDEGEE, per germline. V was clipped by 1 base and J by 1 base, with 9 bases between them. The CDR3 DNA follows: TGTGCCAGCAGCTTGAGGGGTAGGAGCAATCAGCCCCAGCATTTT. This codes for CASSLRGRSNQPQHF. The full variable domain, rest sourced from reference TRBV5-8 and TRBJ1-5, is EAGVTQSPTHLIKTRGQQATLRCSPISGHTSVYWYQQALGLGLQFLLWYDEGEERNRGNFPPRFSGRQFPNYSSELNVNALELEDSALYLCASSLRGRSNQPQHFGDGTRLSIL.

V gene TRBV5-1 combines with J gene TRBJ2-2, with no clear D. With 5 bases removed from V and 1 base from J, the gap between germline ends came to 9 bases. CDR1 is SGHRS, CDR2 YFSETQ, per germline. CDR3 length: 14 amino acids. The CDR3 nucleotides read TGCGCCAGCAGGGAAACAGTGAACACCGGGGAGCTGTTTTTT. Its translation is CASRETVNTGELFF. The full variable domain, rest sourced from reference TRBV5-1 and TRBJ2-2, is KAGVTQTPRYLIKTRGQQVTLSCSPISGHRSVSWYQQTPGQGLQFLFEYFSETQRNKGNFPGRFSGRQFSNSRSEMNVSTLELGDSALYLCASRETVNTGELFFGEGSRLTVL.

The rearrangement links TRBV7-2 to TRBJ2-3; D may be TRBD2 (7 bases). Germline V CDR1 and CDR2: SGHTA, FQGNSA. The V end lost 5 bases, the J end lost 2 bases, and 8 bases lay between the germline ends. The CDR3 totals 13 residues. CDR3 protein: CASSGGATDTQYF. DNA for the CDR3: TGTGCCAGCAGCGGGGGGGCCACAGATACGCAGTATTTT.

The count of this clone is one. V usage is TRBV5-1 and J usage is TRBJ1-3; 7 nucleotides agree with TRBD1. Trimming took 1 base from V and 0 from J; bases not matched to a gene: 7. CDR1 is SGHRS and CDR2 is YFSETQ in the germline V gene. The CDR3 is 17 residues long. CDR3 DNA sequence: TGCGCCAGCAGCTTGATGACAGGGACCAGCTCTGGAAACACCATATATTTT. It yields the protein CASSLMTGTSSGNTIYF.

V is TRBV14 and J is TRBJ1-4; no definite D call. Germline-derived CDR1 and CDR2 are SGHDN and FVKESK. The CDR3 has 15 residues. The V and J ends lost 1 base and 4 bases respectively, with 10 bases between them. CDR3 region: CASSQGPGFNEKLFF. The CDR3 DNA sequence: TGTGCCAGCAGCCAAGGACCAGGATTTAATGAAAAACTGTTTTTT.

The chain is built from TRBV7-6 and TRBJ2-2; 8 bases line up with TRBD1. Trimming cost V 6 bases and J 2 bases; bases outside gene matches: 8. The germline V gene has CDR1 SGHVS and CDR2 FNYEAQ. This CDR3 is 16 amino acids long. Here the CDR3 reads CASRSLDRVNTGELFF. The CDR3 nucleotides read TGTGCCAGCAGGTCCCTGGACAGGGTCAACACCGGGGAGCTGTTTTTT.

This sequence joins TRBV6-5 and TRBJ2-3; 9 nucleotides line up with TRBD1. The germline V gene encodes CDR1 MNHEY and CDR2 SVGAGI. This CDR3 region has 10 residues. With 10 bases clipped from V and 11 bases from J, the junction kept 4 bases outside the gene matches. The CDR3 protein is CANGQGLQYF. In nucleotides, the CDR3 is TGTGCCAACGGACAGGGGTTGCAGTATTTT.

The chain is built from TRBV2 and TRBJ2-5; a possible D gene is TRBD1 (6 bases). The CDR3 consists of 15 residues. Germline V gene lookup returns CDR1 SNHLY and CDR2 FYNNEI. V was trimmed by 4 bases and J by 4 bases, leaving 16 bases between them. The CDR3 reads CASSGWQGIGETQYF. The CDR3 DNA is TGTGCCAGCAGTGGGTGGCAGGGGATCGGAGAGACCCAGTACTTC.

The V and J genes are TRBV3-1 (or the pseudogene TRBV3-2) and TRBJ2-7; TRBD2 matches at 9 bases. CDR3 length: 15 amino acids. Germline CDR1 reads LGHDT; CDR2 reads YNNKEL (reference sequence). The V gene end was trimmed by 1 base and the J gene end by 4 bases; junction bases not matched to a gene: 5. The CDR3 DNA follows: TGTGCCAGCAGCCAAGGGCCTAGCGGGGCGTACGAGCAGTACTTC. It yields the protein CASSQGPSGAYEQYF.

This clone has just one count. This rearrangement joins TRBV6-2 or TRBV6-3 to TRBJ1-1, with unresolved D. V shed 0 bases and J shed 10 bases, with 12 bases lying between them. Per germline, CDR1 MNHEY and CDR2 SVGEGT. The CDR3 covers 13 residues. The CDR3 region is CASSYSQPAAAFF. The CDR3 coding sequence is TGTGCCAGCAGTTACTCTCAACCTGCGGCAGCTTTCTTT.

The chain combines TRBV13 with TRBJ1-2, with D uncertain. The V gene's germline CDR1 is PRHDT and CDR2 FYEKMQ (reference sequence). Trimming removed 3 bases from V and 2 bases from J, with 10 bases in between. The CDR3 totals 14 residues. This chain's CDR3 is CASSFREINYGYTF. DNA for the CDR3: TGTGCCAGCAGCTTTCGGGAGATCAACTATGGCTACACCTTC.